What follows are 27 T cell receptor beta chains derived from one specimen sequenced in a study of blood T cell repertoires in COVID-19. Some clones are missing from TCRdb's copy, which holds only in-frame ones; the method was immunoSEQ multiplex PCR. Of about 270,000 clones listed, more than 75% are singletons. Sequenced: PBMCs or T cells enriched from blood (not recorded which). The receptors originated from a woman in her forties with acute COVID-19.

DNA of the CDR3: TGTGCCAGCAGTTCGGTCCTTGGCTACACCTTC. Its translation: CASSSVLGYTF. The gene calls are TRBV25-1 and TRBJ1-2; D remains ambiguous. Trimming cost V 5 bases and J 7 bases, with 8 bases left between them. This CDR3 spans 11 amino acids. In germline, CDR1 is MGHDK, CDR2 SYGVNS.

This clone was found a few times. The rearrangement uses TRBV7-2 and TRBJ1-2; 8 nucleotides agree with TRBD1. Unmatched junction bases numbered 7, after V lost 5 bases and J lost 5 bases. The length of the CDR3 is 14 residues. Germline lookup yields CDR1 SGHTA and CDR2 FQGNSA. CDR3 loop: CASSRGQVAYGYTF. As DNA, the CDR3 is TGTGCCAGCAGCAGGGGACAGGTCGCATATGGCTACACCTTC.

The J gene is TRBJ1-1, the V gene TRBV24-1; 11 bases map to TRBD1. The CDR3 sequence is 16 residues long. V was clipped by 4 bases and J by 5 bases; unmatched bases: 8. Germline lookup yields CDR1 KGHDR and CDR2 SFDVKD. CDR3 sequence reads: CATSESGQGALTEAFF. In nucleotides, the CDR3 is TGTGCCACCAGTGAATCCGGACAGGGGGCTTTGACTGAAGCTTTCTTT.

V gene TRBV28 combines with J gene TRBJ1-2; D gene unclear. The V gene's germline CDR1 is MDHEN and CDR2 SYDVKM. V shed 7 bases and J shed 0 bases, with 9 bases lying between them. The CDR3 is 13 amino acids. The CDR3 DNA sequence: TGTGCCAGCAATCGCAGTCCTAACTATGGCTACACCTTC. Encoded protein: CASNRSPNYGYTF.

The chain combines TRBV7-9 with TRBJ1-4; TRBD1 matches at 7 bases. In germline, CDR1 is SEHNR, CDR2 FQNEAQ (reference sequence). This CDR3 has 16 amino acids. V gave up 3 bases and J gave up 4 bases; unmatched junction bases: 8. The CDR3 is CASSFAAGTDNEKLFF. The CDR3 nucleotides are TGTGCCAGCAGCTTCGCCGCCGGGACAGATAATGAAAAACTGTTTTTT.

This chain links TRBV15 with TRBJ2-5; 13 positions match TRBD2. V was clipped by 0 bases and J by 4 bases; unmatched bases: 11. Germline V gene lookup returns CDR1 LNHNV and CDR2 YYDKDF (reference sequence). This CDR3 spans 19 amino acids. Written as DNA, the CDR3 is TGTGCCACCAGCAGAGATCTTACTAGCGGGAGGGGAGGCCCAGAGACCCAGTACTTC. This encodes CATSRDLTSGRGGPETQYF.

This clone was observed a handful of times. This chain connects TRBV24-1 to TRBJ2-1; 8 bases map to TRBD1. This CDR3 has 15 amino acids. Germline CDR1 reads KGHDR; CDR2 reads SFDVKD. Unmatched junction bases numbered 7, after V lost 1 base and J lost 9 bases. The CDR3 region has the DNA TGTGCCACCAGTGATTTCTCCACAGGGGGTATTGAGCAGTTCTTC. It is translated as CATSDFSTGGIEQFF.

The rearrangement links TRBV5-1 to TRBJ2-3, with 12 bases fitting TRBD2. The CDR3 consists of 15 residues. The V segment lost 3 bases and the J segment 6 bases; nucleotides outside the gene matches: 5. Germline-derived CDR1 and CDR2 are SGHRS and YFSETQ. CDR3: CASSSSGGASDTQYF. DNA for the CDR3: TGCGCCAGCAGCTCTAGCGGGGGGGCCTCGGATACGCAGTATTTT.

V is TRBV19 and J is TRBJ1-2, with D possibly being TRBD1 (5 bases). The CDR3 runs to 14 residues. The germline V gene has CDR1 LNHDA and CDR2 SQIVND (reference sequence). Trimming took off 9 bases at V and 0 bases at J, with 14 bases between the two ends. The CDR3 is CASRIGHPNYGYTF. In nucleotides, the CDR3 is TGTGCCAGCCGGATTGGACATCCTAACTATGGCTACACCTTC.

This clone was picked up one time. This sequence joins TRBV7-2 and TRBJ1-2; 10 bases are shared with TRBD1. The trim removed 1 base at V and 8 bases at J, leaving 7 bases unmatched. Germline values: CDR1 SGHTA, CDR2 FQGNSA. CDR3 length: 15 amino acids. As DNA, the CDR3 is TGTGCCAGCAGCTTAGGACCGACAGGGGGCATAGGCTACACCTTC. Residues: CASSLGPTGGIGYTF.

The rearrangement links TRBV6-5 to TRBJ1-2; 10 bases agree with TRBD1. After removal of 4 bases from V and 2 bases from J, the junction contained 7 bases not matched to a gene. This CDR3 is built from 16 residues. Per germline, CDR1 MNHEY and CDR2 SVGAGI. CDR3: CASSSPQTGGNYGYTF. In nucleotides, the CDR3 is TGTGCCAGCAGTTCCCCACAGACAGGGGGCAACTATGGCTACACCTTC.

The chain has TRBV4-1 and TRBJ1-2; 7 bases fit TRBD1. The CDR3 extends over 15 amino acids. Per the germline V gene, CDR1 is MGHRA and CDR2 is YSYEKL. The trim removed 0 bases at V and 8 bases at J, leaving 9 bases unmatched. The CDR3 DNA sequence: TGCGCCAGCAGCCAAGACCCTGACAGGGCTTGGGGCTACACCTTC. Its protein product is CASSQDPDRAWGYTF.

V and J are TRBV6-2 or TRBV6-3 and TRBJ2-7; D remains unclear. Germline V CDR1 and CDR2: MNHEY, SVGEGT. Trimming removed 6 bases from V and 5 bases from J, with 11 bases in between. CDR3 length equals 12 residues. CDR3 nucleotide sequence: TGTGCCAGCAGCCCCGTTGGGCACGAGCAGTACTTC. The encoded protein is CASSPVGHEQYF.

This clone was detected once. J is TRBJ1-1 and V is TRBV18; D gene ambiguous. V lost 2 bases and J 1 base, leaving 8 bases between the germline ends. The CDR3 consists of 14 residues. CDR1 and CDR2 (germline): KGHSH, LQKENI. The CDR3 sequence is CASSPGAGNTEAFF. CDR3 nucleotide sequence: TGTGCCAGCTCACCAGGCGCGGGGAACACTGAAGCTTTCTTT.

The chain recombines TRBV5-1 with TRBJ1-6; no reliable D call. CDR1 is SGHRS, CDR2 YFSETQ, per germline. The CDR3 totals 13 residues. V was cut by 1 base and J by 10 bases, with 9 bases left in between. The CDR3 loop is CASSLNGESPLHF. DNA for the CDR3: TGCGCCAGCAGCTTGAATGGGGAGTCACCCCTCCACTTT.

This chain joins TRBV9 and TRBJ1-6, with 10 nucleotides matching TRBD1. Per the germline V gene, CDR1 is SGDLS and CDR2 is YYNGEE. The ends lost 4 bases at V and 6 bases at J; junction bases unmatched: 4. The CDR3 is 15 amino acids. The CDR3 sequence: CASSSGDRGNSPLHF. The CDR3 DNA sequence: TGTGCCAGCAGCTCGGGGGACAGGGGTAATTCACCCCTCCACTTT.

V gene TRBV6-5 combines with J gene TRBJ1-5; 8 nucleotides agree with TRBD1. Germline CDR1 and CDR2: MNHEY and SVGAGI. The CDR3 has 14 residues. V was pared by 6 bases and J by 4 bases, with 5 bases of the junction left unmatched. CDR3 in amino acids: CASRLQGGNQPQHF. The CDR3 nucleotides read TGTGCCAGCAGACTACAGGGGGGGAATCAGCCCCAGCATTTT.

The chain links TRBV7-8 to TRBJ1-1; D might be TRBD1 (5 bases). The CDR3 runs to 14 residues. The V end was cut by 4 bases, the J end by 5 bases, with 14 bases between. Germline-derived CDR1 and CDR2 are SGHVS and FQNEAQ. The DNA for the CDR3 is TGTGCCAGCAGCTATCCCGGGGGGAGGACTGAAGCTTTCTTT. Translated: CASSYPGGRTEAFF.

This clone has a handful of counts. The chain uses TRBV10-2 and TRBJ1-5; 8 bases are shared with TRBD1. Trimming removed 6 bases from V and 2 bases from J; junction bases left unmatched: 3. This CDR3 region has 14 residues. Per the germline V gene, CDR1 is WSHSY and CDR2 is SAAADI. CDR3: CASRKGQGNQPQHF. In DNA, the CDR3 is TGCGCCAGCAGAAAGGGACAGGGCAATCAGCCCCAGCATTTT.

The DNA of the CDR3 is TGTGCCAGCAGAGGCAGGGGGCGCAAGAATGAGCAGTTCTTC. It encodes CASRGRGRKNEQFF. The chain combines TRBV5-6 with TRBJ2-1; TRBD1 matches at 8 bases. The germline gives CDR1 SGHDT, CDR2 YYEEEE. There are 14 residues in the CDR3. V shed 5 bases, J shed 7 bases, and the junction held 8 bases outside the gene matches. Complete variable domain (other parts from reference TRBV5-6 and TRBJ2-1): DAGVTQSPTHLIKTRGQQVTLRCSPKSGHDTVSWYQQALGQGPQFIFQYYEEEERQRGNFPDRFSGHQFPNYSSELNVNALLLGDSALYLCASRGRGRKNEQFFGPGTRLTVL.

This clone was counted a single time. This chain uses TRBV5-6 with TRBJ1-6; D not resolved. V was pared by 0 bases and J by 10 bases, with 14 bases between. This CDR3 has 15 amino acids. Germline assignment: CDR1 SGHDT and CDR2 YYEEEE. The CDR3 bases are TGTGCCAGCAGCTTGGGCAAGGAATGGAGGTCACCCCTCCACTTT. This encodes CASSLGKEWRSPLHF.

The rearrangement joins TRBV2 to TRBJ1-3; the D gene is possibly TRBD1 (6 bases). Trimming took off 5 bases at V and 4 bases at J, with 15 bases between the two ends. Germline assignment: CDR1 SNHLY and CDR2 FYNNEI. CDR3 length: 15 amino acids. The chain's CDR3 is CASSILQGAGNTIYF. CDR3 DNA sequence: TGTGCCAGCAGTATCTTACAGGGTGCGGGAAACACCATATATTTT.

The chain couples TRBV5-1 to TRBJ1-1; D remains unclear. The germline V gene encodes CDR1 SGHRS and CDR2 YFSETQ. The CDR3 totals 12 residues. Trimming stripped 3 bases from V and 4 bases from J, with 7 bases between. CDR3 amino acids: CASSYSGTEAFF. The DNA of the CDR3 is TGCGCCAGCAGCTACAGCGGCACTGAAGCTTTCTTT. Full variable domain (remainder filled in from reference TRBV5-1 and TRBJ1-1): KAGVTQTPRYLIKTRGQQVTLSCSPISGHRSVSWYQQTPGQGLQFLFEYFSETQRNKGNFPGRFSGRQFSNSRSEMNVSTLELGDSALYLCASSYSGTEAFFGQGTRLTVV.

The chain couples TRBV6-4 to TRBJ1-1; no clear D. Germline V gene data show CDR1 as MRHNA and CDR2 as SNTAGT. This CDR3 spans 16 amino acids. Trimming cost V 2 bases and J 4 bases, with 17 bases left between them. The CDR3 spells CASSDRRGRISTEAFF. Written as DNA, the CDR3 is TGTGCCAGCAGTGACCGTCGGGGAAGAATTTCCACTGAAGCTTTCTTT.

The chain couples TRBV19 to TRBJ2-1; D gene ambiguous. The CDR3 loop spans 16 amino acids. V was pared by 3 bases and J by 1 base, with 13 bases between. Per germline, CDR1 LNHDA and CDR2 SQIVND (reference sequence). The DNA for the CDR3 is TGTGCCAGTAGTATTACTGGGCAGCAGTCCTACAATGAGCAGTTCTTC. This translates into CASSITGQQSYNEQFF.

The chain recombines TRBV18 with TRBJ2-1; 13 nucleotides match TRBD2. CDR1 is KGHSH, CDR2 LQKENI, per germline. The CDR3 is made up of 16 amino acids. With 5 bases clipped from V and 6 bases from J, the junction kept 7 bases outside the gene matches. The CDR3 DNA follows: TGTGCCAGCTCAGGACAGGGACTAGCGGGACTCAATGAGCAGTTCTTC. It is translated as CASSGQGLAGLNEQFF. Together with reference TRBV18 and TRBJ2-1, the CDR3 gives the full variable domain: NAGVMQNPRHLVRRRGQEARLRCSPMKGHSHVYWYRQLPEEGLKFMVYLQKENIIDESGMPKERFSAEFPKEGPSILRIQQVVRGDSAAYFCASSGQGLAGLNEQFFGPGTRLTVL.

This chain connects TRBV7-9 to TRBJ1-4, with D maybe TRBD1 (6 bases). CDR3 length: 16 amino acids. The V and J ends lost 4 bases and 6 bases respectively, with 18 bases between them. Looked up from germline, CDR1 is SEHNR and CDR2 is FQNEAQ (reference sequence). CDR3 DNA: TGTGCCAGCAGCTCGGTTCAACAGGGTTTTGATGAAAAACTGTTTTTT. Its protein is CASSSVQQGFDEKLFF.